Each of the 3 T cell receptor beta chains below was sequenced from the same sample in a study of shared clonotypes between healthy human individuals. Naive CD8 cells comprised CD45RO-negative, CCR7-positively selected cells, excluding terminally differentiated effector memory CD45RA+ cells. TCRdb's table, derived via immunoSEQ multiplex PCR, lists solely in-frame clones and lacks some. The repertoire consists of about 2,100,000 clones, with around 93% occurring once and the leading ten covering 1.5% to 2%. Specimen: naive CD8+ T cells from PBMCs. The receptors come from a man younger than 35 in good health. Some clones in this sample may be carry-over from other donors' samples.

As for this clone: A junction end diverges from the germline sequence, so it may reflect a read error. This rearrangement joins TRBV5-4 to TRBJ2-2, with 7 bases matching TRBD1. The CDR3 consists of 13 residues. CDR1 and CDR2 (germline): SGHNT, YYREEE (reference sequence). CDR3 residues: CASRLGQTGELFF. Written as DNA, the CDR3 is TGTGCCAGCAGGTTGGGACAGACCGGGGAGCTGTTTTTT. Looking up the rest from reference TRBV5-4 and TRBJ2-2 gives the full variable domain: ETGVTQSPTHLIKTRGQQVTLRCSSQSGHNTVSWYQQALGQGPQFIFQYYREEENGRGNFPPRFSGLQFPNYSSELNVNALELDDSALYLCASRLGQTGELFFGEGSRLTVL.

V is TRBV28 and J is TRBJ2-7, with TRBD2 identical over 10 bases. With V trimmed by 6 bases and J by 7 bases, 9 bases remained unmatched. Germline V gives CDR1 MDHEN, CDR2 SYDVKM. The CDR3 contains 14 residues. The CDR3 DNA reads TGTGCCAGCAGGGACCGTGGACTAGCGGAAGAGCAGTACTTC. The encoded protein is CASRDRGLAEEQYF.

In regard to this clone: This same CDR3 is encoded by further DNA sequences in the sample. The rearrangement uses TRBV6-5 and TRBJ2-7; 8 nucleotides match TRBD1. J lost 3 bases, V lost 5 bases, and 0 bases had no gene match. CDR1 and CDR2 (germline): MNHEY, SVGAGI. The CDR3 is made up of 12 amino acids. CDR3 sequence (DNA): TGTGCCAGCAGTGACAGGGGCTACGAGCAGTACTTC. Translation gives CASSDRGYEQYF.